This TCR beta chain emerged from a study of cytomegalovirus exposure and HLA in healthy donors. Broader study findings: TCR beta V- and J-gene trimming was later associated with a missense DCLRE1C variant.

Remarks on this clone: As yet, its antigen is unknown.

This CDR3 has 15 residues. V lost 3 bases to trimming and J lost 5 bases, with 16 bases between them. The germline CDR1 and CDR2 sequences are MDHEN and SYDVKM. Amplification used 60 Vbeta primers and 13 Jbeta primers. Produced via immunoSEQ multiplex PCR; TCRdb's table is partial and in-frame only. The repertoire holds about 84,000 clones, with 80% to 90% as singletons. Sequencing input: PBMCs. The clonotype originates from a man younger than 35 in good health and CMV-seronegative. The chain couples TRBV28 to TRBJ1-1, with D possibly TRBD1 on 5 matching bases. In DNA form, the CDR3 reads TGTGCCAGCAGTTTTCGTCCAGGGCGGGATACTGAAGCTTTCTTT. Translated: CASSFRPGRDTEAFF.